This passage covers 29 T cell receptor beta chains from one sample sequenced in a study of T cell changes during pregnancy in multiple sclerosis. Only in-frame clones appear in the TCRdb table, and some are missing; sequencing was by immunoSEQ multiplex PCR. This table has about 38,000 clones, roughly 91% appearing once. The material was CD4+ T cells from peripheral blood mononuclear cells, obtained after pregnancy. The receptors come from a female donor in good health, enrolled as a control in a pregnancy study.

The chain links TRBV2 to TRBJ2-4; D is possibly TRBD2 (6 bases). The CDR3 has 15 amino acids. V lost 2 bases and J 1 base, leaving 9 bases between the germline ends. CDR1 and CDR2 (germline): SNHLY, FYNNEI. DNA of the CDR3: TGTGCCAGCAGTGAATGGGGGGATGCCAAAAACATTCAGTACTTC. Translation: CASSEWGDAKNIQYF.

A note on this clone: The junction departs from the called germline gene at one end, perhaps through a read error. The chain employs TRBV7-7 and TRBJ2-1; D is perhaps TRBD1 (5 bases). Germline-derived CDR1 and CDR2 are SSHAT and FNYEAQ (reference sequence). The CDR3 is 15 residues long. The CDR3 bases are TGTGCTAGCAGCTTAGTTACAGGCGCCTACAATGAGCAGTTCTTC. Its translation is CASSLVTGAYNEQFF.

The chain links TRBV5-5 to TRBJ1-1; D remains unclear. The CDR3 is 14 amino acids. Germline loops: CDR1 SGHKS, CDR2 YYEKEE (reference sequence). Trimming pared 2 bases from V and 3 bases from J, leaving 11 bases between. The DNA of the CDR3 is TGTGCCAGCAGCTTAGCGGGCGCGTACACTGAAGCTTTCTTT. Its translation: CASSLAGAYTEAFF.

Remarks on this clone: The junction does not match germline at one end; this may be a read error. J is TRBJ2-5 and V is TRBV2; 13 nucleotides agree with TRBD2. Germline V gene lookup returns CDR1 SNHLY and CDR2 FYNNEI. The CDR3 spans 14 residues. CDR3 amino acids: CAGRTSGRIETQYF. For the CDR3, the DNA is TGTGCCGGCAGGACTAGCGGGAGAATCGAGACCCAGTACTTC.

There are a few counts of this clone. This sequence joins TRBV10-3 and TRBJ1-2; 9 bases align to TRBD1. The CDR3 runs to 12 residues. Germline V gene data show CDR1 as ENHRY and CDR2 as SYGVKD. Trimming took 10 bases from V and 6 from J; bases not matched to a gene: 6. In DNA, the CDR3 is TGTGCCACTTCACAGGGGGCGAATGGCTACACCTTC. Translated: CATSQGANGYTF.

This chain connects TRBV4-3 to TRBJ1-6; 7 bases agree with TRBD1. From germline, CDR1 is LGHNA and CDR2 YSLEER. This CDR3 has 16 amino acids. With V trimmed by 2 bases and J by 7 bases, 8 bases remained unmatched. The CDR3 bases are TGCGCCAGCAGCCAACGAACAGGGGTGGAGAATTCACCCCTCCACTTT. Translated, it gives CASSQRTGVENSPLHF.

This clone was detected once. This chain joins TRBV5-4 and TRBJ2-2; D is ambiguous. The CDR3 extends over 13 amino acids. Germline values: CDR1 SGHNT, CDR2 YYREEE (reference sequence). V lost 5 bases, J lost 6 bases, and 11 bases lay in between. The CDR3 is CASSFRGPGELFF. CDR3 DNA sequence: TGTGCCAGCAGTTTTAGAGGCCCCGGGGAGCTGTTTTTT.

V gene TRBV5-1 combines with J gene TRBJ2-7; possible D gene TRBD2, 5 bases. CDR3 length: 13 amino acids. Trimming removed 4 bases from V and 4 bases from J, with 12 bases in between. Germline V gene lookup returns CDR1 SGHRS and CDR2 YFSETQ. CDR3 sequence (DNA): TGCGCCAGCAGCCTAAGCGGCATTTACGAGCAGTACTTC. Translating it yields CASSLSGIYEQYF.

V and J are TRBV6-1 and TRBJ1-2, with a weak D call TRBD1 (6 bases). Germline V gene sequence: CDR1 MNHNS, CDR2 SASEGT. V was cut by 3 bases and J by 8 bases, with 22 bases left in between. This CDR3 contains 16 residues. This CDR3 is CASSDGGVGLVGGYTF. CDR3 nucleotides: TGTGCCAGCAGTGATGGGGGCGTGGGCTTAGTGGGCGGCTACACCTTC.

On this clone: An end of the junction does not agree with germline; a read error may underlie this. The gene calls are TRBV11-3 and TRBJ2-2; the D gene is possibly TRBD2 (6 bases). The CDR3 contains 14 residues. The V gene's germline CDR1 is SGHNT and CDR2 YENEEA. CDR3 nucleotides: TGTGCCAGCAGCATAGACGGGGGTAACGGGGAGCTGTTTTTT. This translates into CASSIDGGNGELFF.

The chain couples TRBV5-8 to TRBJ2-2, with 10 positions matching TRBD2. The CDR3 totals 16 residues. CDR1 and CDR2 from the germline V gene are SGHTS and YDEGEE. V shed 4 bases, J shed 3 bases, and the junction held 6 bases outside the gene matches. The CDR3 protein is CASSPWTSGDTGELFF. The CDR3 region has the DNA TGTGCCAGCAGCCCGTGGACTAGCGGAGACACCGGGGAGCTGTTTTTT.

Only a few counts were recorded for this clone. J is TRBJ1-2 and V is TRBV7-9; TRBD1 agrees at 7 bases. Germline trimming cut 5 bases from V and 0 bases from J; bases unmatched to any gene: 3. The germline gives CDR1 SEHNR, CDR2 FQNEAQ (reference sequence). The CDR3 is 14 amino acids. CDR3 sequence: CASSGTASNYGYTF. The CDR3 DNA reads TGTGCCAGCAGCGGGACAGCGTCTAACTATGGCTACACCTTC.

The CDR3 region has the DNA TGTGCCAGTGCCAGAGGGACTTCCCTGGGGGAGACCCAGTACTTC. Encoded protein: CASARGTSLGETQYF. The V call is TRBV19, the J call TRBJ2-5; D might be TRBD2 (6 bases). In germline, CDR1 is LNHDA, CDR2 SQIVND (reference sequence). CDR3 size: 15 residues. Trimming pared 8 bases from V and 5 bases from J, leaving 21 bases between.

CDR3 DNA sequence: TGTGCCAGCAGCTTCGCACAGGGAAGAACCGGGGAGCTGTTTTTT. As protein: CASSFAQGRTGELFF. The J gene is TRBJ2-2, the V gene TRBV7-2; D possibly corresponds to TRBD1 (6 bases). Germline lookup yields CDR1 SGHTA and CDR2 FQGNSA. V shed 3 bases and J shed 5 bases, with 13 bases lying between them. The CDR3 consists of 15 residues.

CDR3 sequence reads: CASSPRQEGPTDTQYF. The CDR3 bases are TGTGCCAGCAGCCCGAGACAGGAAGGGCCCACAGATACGCAGTATTTT. The chain combines TRBV7-2 with TRBJ2-3, with D possibly matching TRBD1 (6 bases). The CDR3 sequence is 16 residues long. The germline CDR1 and CDR2 sequences are SGHTA and FQGNSA. V lost 5 bases and J lost 2, with 17 bases in between.

The chain links TRBV19 to TRBJ1-5; D might be TRBD1 (6 bases). The CDR3 sequence is 15 residues long. Trimming cost V 4 bases and J 1 base, with 11 bases left between them. In germline, CDR1 is LNHDA, CDR2 SQIVND (reference sequence). The CDR3 nucleotides read TGTGCCAGTAGTACCTACAGGGCCAGCAATCAGCCCCAGCATTTT. Amino acids: CASSTYRASNQPQHF.

This chain connects TRBV5-1 to TRBJ1-2; tentative D call: TRBD1 (5 bases). Germline V gene sequence: CDR1 SGHRS, CDR2 YFSETQ. V was cut by 2 bases and J by 1 base, with 15 bases left in between. CDR3 length: 16 residues. The CDR3 coding sequence is TGCGCCAGCAGCTTTGGCGGGGGAGAAGGTAACTATGGCTACACCTTC. Amino acids: CASSFGGGEGNYGYTF.

The chain links TRBV5-1 to TRBJ2-1; 13 nucleotides align to TRBD2. CDR3 length: 15 amino acids. The ends lost 4 bases at V and 9 bases at J; junction bases unmatched: 7. CDR1 and CDR2 (germline): SGHRS, YFSETQ. CDR3 in amino acids: CASSRLAGGSSEQFF. CDR3 bases: TGCGCCAGCAGCCGACTAGCGGGAGGATCGAGTGAGCAGTTCTTC.

V is TRBV15 and J is TRBJ1-2; D gene ambiguous. V shed 0 bases and J shed 4 bases, with 9 bases lying between them. Per germline, CDR1 LNHNV and CDR2 YYDKDF (reference sequence). The CDR3 totals 14 residues. CDR3 sequence reads: CATSRDRRSYGYTF. CDR3 nucleotides: TGTGCCACCAGCAGAGATCGGCGGTCCTATGGCTACACCTTC.

The chain carries TRBV18 and TRBJ2-3; D gene unclear. The CDR3 is 14 residues long. Per germline, CDR1 KGHSH and CDR2 LQKENI. The ends were cut back, 1 base at V and 0 bases at J, with 5 bases in the middle. The CDR3 DNA reads as TGTGCCAGCTCACCACTCCAGAGCACAGATACGCAGTATTTT. Its protein product is CASSPLQSTDTQYF.

This clone was detected a few times. The V and J genes are TRBV14 and TRBJ2-7, with D possibly matching TRBD2 (7 bases). This CDR3 contains 14 residues. The germline V gene encodes CDR1 SGHDN and CDR2 FVKESK. The V end lost 4 bases, the J end lost 0 bases, and 10 bases lay between the germline ends. CDR3 DNA: TGTGCCAGCAGCCGGGGGGGGCCCTCCTACGAGCAGTACTTC. Protein: CASSRGGPSYEQYF.

This rearrangement joins TRBV5-8 to TRBJ2-5, with TRBD2 identical over 11 bases. CDR1 and CDR2 (germline): SGHTS, YDEGEE. With V trimmed by 3 bases and J by 2 bases, 3 bases remained unmatched. The CDR3 sequence is 15 residues long. CDR3 region: CASSSRLAGQETQYF. The DNA for the CDR3 is TGTGCCAGCAGCTCAAGACTAGCGGGGCAAGAGACCCAGTACTTC. Filled out from reference TRBV5-8 and TRBJ2-5, the complete variable domain reads EAGVTQSPTHLIKTRGQQATLRCSPISGHTSVYWYQQALGLGLQFLLWYDEGEERNRGNFPPRFSGRQFPNYSSELNVNALELEDSALYLCASSSRLAGQETQYFGPGTRLLVL.

The chain couples TRBV6-1 to TRBJ1-1; no definite D call. This CDR3 spans 17 amino acids. In germline, CDR1 is MNHNS, CDR2 SASEGT. The V and J ends lost 2 bases and 6 bases respectively, with 22 bases between them. As DNA, the CDR3 is TGTGCCAGCAGTGAAAGGTCGGGTCGATCCCTCAATCCTGAAGCTTTCTTT. This translates into CASSERSGRSLNPEAFF.

This sequence joins TRBV10-3 and TRBJ1-3; no firm D call. CDR1 is ENHRY and CDR2 is SYGVKD in the germline V gene. Trimming left V 3 bases short and J 0 bases short, with 6 bases between. CDR3 length: 14 amino acids. CDR3 region: CAISDGSSGNTIYF. The CDR3 DNA reads TGTGCCATCAGTGATGGCAGCTCTGGAAACACCATATATTTT.

Note on this clone: The same CDR3 also results from other DNA sequences found in this sample. This rearrangement joins TRBV10-1 to TRBJ2-7, with D uncertain. Trimming stripped 5 bases from V and 0 bases from J, with 8 bases between. The CDR3 consists of 13 residues. Germline V gene sequence: CDR1 WNHNN, CDR2 SYGVQD (reference sequence). CDR3 amino acids: CASSRQDSYEQYF. In DNA form, the CDR3 reads TGCGCCAGCAGTCGGCAGGACTCCTACGAGCAGTACTTC.

This chain links TRBV25-1 with TRBJ2-7; 10 bases agree with TRBD1. Germline trimming cut 5 bases from V and 6 bases from J; bases unmatched to any gene: 10. Per germline, CDR1 MGHDK and CDR2 SYGVNS. The CDR3 covers 15 residues. The CDR3 is CASSSGQGVVGEQYF. CDR3 sequence (DNA): TGTGCCAGCAGTTCCGGACAGGGGGTTGTCGGCGAGCAGTACTTC.

The rearrangement uses TRBV7-9 and TRBJ1-4; 7 bases line up with TRBD1. V shed 6 bases and J 0 bases; nucleotides not matched to a gene: 7. Germline V CDR1 and CDR2: SEHNR, FQNEAQ (reference sequence). The CDR3 is made up of 16 amino acids. The DNA for the CDR3 is TGTGCCAGCAGATCACGCGGGACAGCAACTAATGAAAAACTGTTTTTT. Residues: CASRSRGTATNEKLFF.

The chain employs TRBV11-2 and TRBJ1-4; TRBD1 agrees at 8 bases. Germline V gives CDR1 SGHAT, CDR2 FQNNGV. V shed 5 bases and J 8 bases; nucleotides not matched to a gene: 10. This CDR3 spans 15 amino acids. The DNA of the CDR3 is TGTGCCAGCAGCCCAAACCAGGGGGCGGGCGAAAAACTGTTTTTT. Translation gives CASSPNQGAGEKLFF.

This chain joins TRBV5-8 and TRBJ2-1; D perhaps matches TRBD2 (7 bases). V gave up 0 bases and J gave up 4 bases, with 11 bases separating them. Germline V gene lookup returns CDR1 SGHTS and CDR2 YDEGEE. This CDR3 region has 15 residues. As DNA, the CDR3 is TGTGCCAGCAGCTTGGGACGGGGGGCGTACAATGAGCAGTTCTTC. The encoded protein is CASSLGRGAYNEQFF.